This TCR beta chain was sequenced in a study of blood T cell repertoires in COVID-19 (dated by TCRdb to 2018 to 2021). With respect to the entire study: Samples covering the acute and convalescent phases of COVID-19 were provided by collaborators in the United States, Italy and Spain. The material from the prospective study consisted of cDNA or gDNA derived from T cells, B-cell-depleted T cells, or PBMCs. Subjects who had been exposed to COVID-19, were actively infected with it, or had recovered from it provided the deeply sampled blood TCRbeta repertoires that made up the dataset. A freely available public database, intended as a resource for researchers studying the immune response to SARS-CoV-2, is where the repertoires were released. The samples were drawn from two sources: the first 160 participants of the ongoing ImmuneRACE study, and 1,000 to 1,500 subjects contributed by 6 global collaborators. Nearly every sample came with metadata listing a de-identified subject ID, COVID-19 status, age in years and sex. Where available, HLA class I and class II types were taken from metadata supplied by the sample provider and were not determined by assay-based typing. Results and caveats for the whole study, not just this receptor: Clinical and demographic metadata were provided uncurated, with the amount varying by source and participant.

Enrolling through a virtual design, the prospective study's participants ranged in age from roughly 18 to 89 years and lived across 20 to 30 United States geographic areas. Cohort assignment in the prospective study relied on participant-reported clinical history from a screening survey and a study questionnaire. For ImmuneRACE Cohort 3, a participant was defined as recovered based on two consecutive negative NP/OP PCR tests, clearance by a healthcare professional, or resolution of symptoms. In the prospective study, mobile phlebotomists collected whole blood, serum and a nasopharyngeal or oropharyngeal swab from each participant. Prospective study participants could optionally give additional blood draws and questionnaires over an approximately 2-month period. Before DNA extraction, prospective study blood samples were shipped either frozen or at room temperature. TCRbeta CDR3 regions were amplified from genomic DNA using the immunoSEQ Assay, a bias-controlled multiplex PCR. The paper's processing steps were these. Within the assay, amplification of reference gene primers was used to estimate how many nucleated cells each sample contained. To quantify the absolute abundance of each unique TCRbeta CDR3 rearrangement, sequence reads were collapsed and filtered. For each sample, productive Simpson clonality was calculated as the square root of Simpson's diversity index over productive rearrangements. TCRdb holds this immuneACCESS table with in-frame rearrangements only. Some clones are missing; in checked studies, unresolved V genes explain under half, and the rest has no known cause. That table is the source of V, J and clone size, and D and trimming were worked out from the DNA. The sample yields over 200,000 clones; under 85% were counted once. The top ten hold about 1.8% of the sample.

Trimmed from V: 3 bases; trimmed from J: 8 bases; junction bases lacking a gene match: 8. Per the germline V gene (reference sequence), LNHDA is the CDR1 and SQIVND is the CDR2. The CDR3 measures 14 amino acids from cysteine to phenylalanine. The DNA shown is the 42-base CDR3, in frame from base 1. A note on this clone: No cognate antigen has been identified for it. Base qualities are not recorded, but no much larger clone differs from it by a single base.

Sample: PBMCs or T cells enriched from blood (not recorded which). This sequence originates from a man in his 60s who had recovered from COVID-19. The V and J segments used are TRBV19 and TRBJ1-2; TRBD1 fits 8 bases in the junction. The CDR3 protein is CASSIGQGAGGYTF. The DNA sequence reads TGTGCCAGTAGTATCGGTCAGGGGGCTGGGGGCTACACCTTC.